A single sample gave rise to the 31 T cell receptor beta chains below, sequenced in a study of cytomegalovirus exposure and HLA in healthy donors. The PCR had 60 Vbeta and 13 Jbeta primers. Produced via immunoSEQ multiplex PCR; TCRdb's table is partial and in-frame only. Among approximately 130,000 clones listed, around 9% were seen once. The sequenced material came from PBMCs. The receptors stem from a woman aged 35 to 49 in good health and CMV-seropositive.

The genes are TRBV5-1 and TRBJ1-4; 8 bases are shared with TRBD1. V lost 0 bases, J lost 6 bases, and 13 bases stayed unmatched. Germline V gives CDR1 SGHRS, CDR2 YFSETQ. CDR3 size: 18 residues. The CDR3 loop is CASSLGTGRGRVYEKLFF. The CDR3 DNA follows: TGCGCCAGCAGCTTGGGGACAGGGAGAGGAAGAGTGTATGAAAAACTGTTTTTT.

The V and J genes are TRBV19 and TRBJ2-2; the match to TRBD2 covers 10 bases. CDR3 length: 18 amino acids. With V trimmed by 5 bases and J by 5 bases, 14 bases remained unmatched. Per the germline V gene, CDR1 is LNHDA and CDR2 is SQIVND (reference sequence). The CDR3 here is CASSPKRSAGGATGELFF. In DNA form, the CDR3 reads TGTGCCAGTAGTCCGAAGCGGTCAGCGGGGGGGGCAACCGGGGAGCTGTTTTTT.

This clone occurred a few times. CDR3 protein: CASSSRSSGGLKEQFF. CDR3 coding DNA: TGTGCCAGCAGCTCCAGATCTAGCGGGGGTCTTAAGGAGCAGTTCTTC. This chain uses TRBV13 with TRBJ2-1, with 10 bases identical to TRBD2. CDR1 is PRHDT, CDR2 FYEKMQ, per germline (reference sequence). The CDR3 has 16 amino acids. J was trimmed by 10 bases and V by 4 bases; bases with no gene match: 13.

This clone has just a few counts. The genes are TRBV2 and TRBJ1-4; D perhaps matches TRBD1 (5 bases). Trimming left V 7 bases short and J 3 bases short, with 12 bases between. The CDR3 runs to 14 residues. Germline V gene lookup returns CDR1 SNHLY and CDR2 FYNNEI. The CDR3 bases are TGTGCCAGCATGCTGGGGCTGGCTAATGAAAAACTGTTTTTT. This codes for CASMLGLANEKLFF.

The chain combines TRBV7-2 with TRBJ1-4; the match to TRBD1 covers 7 bases. Germline V CDR1 and CDR2: SGHTA, FQGNSA. The CDR3 runs 13 residues. V trimming: 5 bases; J trimming: 7 bases; junction bases outside the gene matches: 4. CDR3 protein: CASSAYRGEKLFF. The CDR3, as DNA: TGTGCCAGCAGCGCCTACAGGGGTGAAAAACTGTTTTTT.

The gene calls are TRBV25-1 and TRBJ1-3, with D hard to call. Germline V lookup: CDR1 MGHDK, CDR2 SYGVNS. The CDR3 length is 14 residues. V was cut by 3 bases and J by 3 bases, with 9 bases left in between. In DNA form, the CDR3 reads TGTGCCAGCAGTGAGGGCCGGATTGGAAACACCATATATTTT. Residues: CASSEGRIGNTIYF. The full variable domain, its missing parts supplied by reference TRBV25-1 and TRBJ1-3, is EADIYQTPRYLVIGTGKKITLECSQTMGHDKMYWYQQDPGMELHLIHYSYGVNSTEKGDLSSESTVSRIRTEHFPLTLESARPSHTSQYLCASSEGRIGNTIYFGEGSWLTVV.

This clone was detected only a few times. The V call is TRBV6-1, the J call TRBJ2-1, with 7 bases fitting TRBD1. The length of the CDR3 is 15 residues. CDR1 MNHNS and CDR2 SASEGT come from the germline V gene. V lost 3 bases and J lost 3; bases outside the gene matches: 5. CDR3 nucleotides: TGTGCCAGCAGTGACGGGACAGCTGTCTACAATGAGCAGTTCTTC. It specifies CASSDGTAVYNEQFF.

The rearrangement uses TRBV5-6 and TRBJ2-1, with 7 nucleotides matching TRBD2. Trimming cost V 4 bases and J 9 bases; bases outside gene matches: 10. Germline V lookup: CDR1 SGHDT, CDR2 YYEEEE. The CDR3 has 14 amino acids. The CDR3 bases are TGTGCCAGCAGCCCCCGGACTAGGCGGGTTGAGCAGTTCTTC. It specifies CASSPRTRRVEQFF.

The table lists this clone with a few counts. The J gene is TRBJ2-7, the V gene TRBV5-1; 10 nucleotides agree with TRBD2. The CDR3 length is 15 residues. Trimming took 5 bases from V and 2 from J; bases not matched to a gene: 7. From germline, CDR1 is SGHRS and CDR2 YFSETQ. Here the CDR3 reads CASSSTSGPPYEQYF. CDR3 DNA: TGCGCCAGCAGTTCGACTAGCGGGCCCCCCTACGAGCAGTACTTC.

This clone was seen more than once but under ten times. The rearrangement uses TRBV6-1 and TRBJ1-6; TRBD1 matches 8 bases. Germline CDR1 is MNHNS and CDR2 is SASEGT. V gave up 4 bases and J gave up 10 bases; unmatched junction bases: 15. The CDR3 covers 17 residues. The CDR3 here is CASSVPSLQGAGSPLHF. CDR3 nucleotide sequence: TGTGCCAGCAGTGTCCCCTCTCTTCAGGGGGCTGGGTCACCCCTCCACTTT.

A few counts support this clone. This chain links TRBV29-1 with TRBJ2-5; 7 nucleotides align to TRBD2. V was pared by 5 bases and J by 5 bases, with 5 bases of the junction left unmatched. The CDR3 sequence is 12 residues long. The V gene's germline CDR1 is SQVTM and CDR2 ANQGSEA. This CDR3 reads CSVLGGEETQYF. CDR3 nucleotides: TGCAGCGTTCTTGGGGGGGAGGAGACCCAGTACTTC.

The rearrangement uses TRBV5-1 and TRBJ2-7; D is unclear. CDR1 SGHRS and CDR2 YFSETQ come from the germline V gene. This CDR3 contains 13 residues. The V gene lost 0 bases and the J gene lost 3 bases, with 7 bases spanning the gap. CDR3 region: CASSLVSGYEQYF. CDR3 coding DNA: TGCGCCAGCAGCTTGGTCTCGGGCTACGAGCAGTACTTC. The whole variable domain, filled in from reference TRBV5-1 and TRBJ2-7, reads KAGVTQTPRYLIKTRGQQVTLSCSPISGHRSVSWYQQTPGQGLQFLFEYFSETQRNKGNFPGRFSGRQFSNSRSEMNVSTLELGDSALYLCASSLVSGYEQYFGPGTRLTVT.

The V call is TRBV7-2, the J call TRBJ2-1; D is uncertain. The CDR3 consists of 14 residues. The germline V gene has CDR1 SGHTA and CDR2 FQGNSA. V was pared by 5 bases and J by 0 bases, with 8 bases between. The CDR3 here is CASSLLSSYNEQFF. CDR3 bases: TGTGCCAGCAGCCTCTTGAGCTCCTACAATGAGCAGTTCTTC.

This clone appeared a few times. V and J are TRBV2 and TRBJ2-3, with 11 bases that match TRBD2. Germline values: CDR1 SNHLY, CDR2 FYNNEI. The CDR3 length is 15 residues. V shed 6 bases and J 4 bases; nucleotides not matched to a gene: 6. The CDR3 nucleotides read TGTGCCAGCAGGGTACTAGCGGGAGCTTCAGATACGCAGTATTTT. Protein sequence: CASRVLAGASDTQYF. Supplemented by reference TRBV2 and TRBJ2-3, the full variable domain reads EPEVTQTPSHQVTQMGQEVILRCVPISNHLYFYWYRQILGQKVEFLVSFYNNEISEKSEIFDDQFSVERPDGSNFTLKIRSTKLEDSAMYFCASRVLAGASDTQYFGPGTRLTVL.

A few counts support this clone. The chain recombines TRBV9 with TRBJ1-2, with D maybe TRBD1 (6 bases). Germline CDR1 reads SGDLS; CDR2 reads YYNGEE. The CDR3 totals 14 residues. Trimming cost V 4 bases and J 2 bases, with 12 bases left between them. The DNA of the CDR3 is TGTGCCAGCAGCTTCCGGACAGAAAACTATGGCTACACCTTC. It is translated as CASSFRTENYGYTF.

This chain links TRBV10-3 with TRBJ2-6; D might be TRBD2 (5 bases). Per the germline V gene, CDR1 is ENHRY and CDR2 is SYGVKD. This CDR3 region has 20 residues. Trimming took 2 bases from V and 0 from J, leaving 20 bases between them. The CDR3 region has the DNA TGTGCCATCAGTGAGACTTACACCGGGATGCGAAGCTCTGGGGCCAACGTCCTGACTTTC. It translates to CAISETYTGMRSSGANVLTF.

The V gene is TRBV14, the J gene TRBJ2-7; tentative D call: TRBD1 (5 bases). CDR3 length: 14 amino acids. Germline V lookup: CDR1 SGHDN, CDR2 FVKESK. The germline V and J ends were trimmed by 2 bases and 4 bases, with 12 bases remaining between them. The CDR3 DNA follows: TGTGCCAGCAGCCAATACTCAGGGTCTTACGAGCAGTACTTC. Its protein product is CASSQYSGSYEQYF. The full variable domain, rest sourced from reference TRBV14 and TRBJ2-7, is EAGVTQFPSHSVIEKGQTVTLRCDPISGHDNLYWYRRVMGKEIKFLLHFVKESKQDESGMPNNRFLAERTGGTYSTLKVQPAELEDSGVYFCASSQYSGSYEQYFGPGTRLTVT.

The chain is built from TRBV19 and TRBJ2-3; TRBD1 is a possible D gene (6 bases). V was trimmed by 7 bases and J by 0 bases, leaving 11 bases between them. The germline gives CDR1 LNHDA, CDR2 SQIVND (reference sequence). The CDR3 consists of 14 residues. The CDR3 loop reads CASTLRGSTDTQYF. CDR3 in DNA: TGTGCCAGTACATTGAGGGGGAGCACAGATACGCAGTATTTT.

This clone was seen many times. The chain links TRBV6-5 to TRBJ1-1; D unclear. Per the germline V gene, CDR1 is MNHEY and CDR2 is SVGAGI. The V gene lost 1 base and the J gene lost 7 bases, with 13 bases spanning the gap. The CDR3 is 14 residues long. CDR3 sequence: CASSYYRSGSEAFF. CDR3 nucleotides: TGTGCCAGCAGTTACTATCGTTCGGGGAGTGAAGCTTTCTTT.

This clone appeared a few times. The chain has TRBV7-8 and TRBJ1-5, with D unclear. V lost 3 bases to trimming and J lost 5 bases, with 14 bases between them. Germline V gene data show CDR1 as SGHVS and CDR2 as FQNEAQ. The CDR3 totals 15 residues. Here the CDR3 reads CASSLRIDDDQPQHF. DNA of the CDR3: TGTGCCAGCAGCTTGAGGATTGATGATGATCAGCCCCAGCATTTT.

Only a few counts were recorded for this clone. The chain employs TRBV5-6 and TRBJ1-2, with D tentatively TRBD1 (6 bases). Trimming removed 4 bases at V and 2 bases at J, with 12 bases between. Germline values: CDR1 SGHDT, CDR2 YYEEEE. The CDR3 is 14 amino acids. CDR3 sequence reads: CASSPQGLNYGYTF. Written as DNA, the CDR3 is TGTGCCAGCAGCCCTCAGGGGCTCAACTATGGCTACACCTTC.

This clone occurred a few times. The chain carries TRBV29-1 and TRBJ1-1, with TRBD1 identical over 7 bases. This CDR3 spans 14 amino acids. The trim removed 8 bases at V and 2 bases at J, leaving 11 bases unmatched. CDR1 and CDR2 (germline): SQVTM, ANQGSEA. The CDR3 DNA follows: TGCAGCAATCCAGGGGCAGGGGGTAACACTGAAGCTTTCTTT. The encoded protein is CSNPGAGGNTEAFF.

The chain couples TRBV5-4 to TRBJ2-5; 10 positions agree with TRBD2. Trimming cost V 0 bases and J 1 base; bases outside gene matches: 6. This CDR3 spans 17 amino acids. The germline V gene has CDR1 SGHNT and CDR2 YYREEE (reference sequence). The CDR3: CASSLDSGRAAQETQYF. In DNA form, the CDR3 reads TGTGCCAGCAGCTTGGACAGCGGGAGGGCAGCCCAAGAGACCCAGTACTTC.

This clone appeared a few times. In DNA form, the CDR3 reads TGCAGCGTCCTGGACAGGGCCTATGGCTACACCTTC. Amino acid sequence: CSVLDRAYGYTF. V gene TRBV29-1 combines with J gene TRBJ1-2; 8 positions agree with TRBD1. Germline V gives CDR1 SQVTM, CDR2 ANQGSEA. The junction had 4 bases not matched to a gene; V was cut back by 6 bases and J by 4 bases. The CDR3 is 12 amino acids.

J is TRBJ2-7 and V is TRBV19, with D possibly TRBD1 on 5 matching bases. The V and J ends lost 7 bases and 2 bases respectively, with 12 bases between them. The germline CDR1 and CDR2 sequences are LNHDA and SQIVND (reference sequence). This CDR3 comprises 13 residues. The CDR3 reads CASTPTAPYEQYF. The CDR3 coding sequence is TGTGCCAGTACCCCGACAGCGCCCTACGAGCAGTACTTC.

This clone was picked up a small number of times. This chain uses TRBV4-1 with TRBJ2-5; TRBD2 matches 13 bases. CDR1 and CDR2 (germline): MGHRA, YSYEKL. The CDR3 is made up of 16 amino acids. Trimming at V came to 1 base and at J to 2 bases, leaving 1 base not matched to a gene. The CDR3 reads CASSQGLAGGQETQYF. CDR3 DNA sequence: TGCGCCAGCAGCCAAGGACTAGCGGGGGGACAAGAGACCCAGTACTTC.

This sequence joins TRBV6-4 and TRBJ2-3; D is unresolved. V was trimmed by 5 bases and J by 2 bases, leaving 8 bases between them. CDR3 length equals 13 residues. CDR1 is MRHNA and CDR2 is SNTAGT in the germline V gene. CDR3 in DNA: TGTGCCAGCAGTCCGGAGATCACAGATACGCAGTATTTT. This encodes CASSPEITDTQYF.

This clone was detected only a few times. The chain has TRBV9 and TRBJ2-3; 7 nucleotides align to TRBD1. V dropped 3 bases and J dropped 4; count of bases not matched to a gene: 8. The CDR3 has 15 amino acids. Germline V gives CDR1 SGDLS, CDR2 YYNGEE. Here the CDR3 reads CASSAHSQGADTQYF. The CDR3 DNA reads as TGTGCCAGCAGCGCACACAGTCAGGGGGCAGATACGCAGTATTTT.

V is TRBV7-9 and J is TRBJ2-7; perhaps TRBD2 as D (5 bases). The CDR3 is made up of 13 amino acids. V was pared by 2 bases and J by 5 bases, with 10 bases between. Germline V gene data show CDR1 as SEHNR and CDR2 as FQNEAQ (reference sequence). In nucleotides, the CDR3 is TGTGCCAGCAGCTTAAATCCGGGGAACGAGCAGTACTTC. Residues: CASSLNPGNEQYF. The full variable domain, completed using reference TRBV7-9 and TRBJ2-7, is DTGVSQNPRHKITKRGQNVTFRCDPISEHNRLYWYRQTLGQGPEFLTYFQNEAQLEKSRLLSDRFSAERPKGSFSTLEIQRTEQGDSAMYLCASSLNPGNEQYFGPGTRLTVT.

This clone has only a few counts. The chain has TRBV2 and TRBJ2-2; 10 bases align to TRBD1. CDR3 length: 12 amino acids. Germline V gives CDR1 SNHLY, CDR2 FYNNEI. J gave up 4 bases and V 11 bases, and 1 base lay outside the gene matches. Written as DNA, the CDR3 is TGTGCCGGGGACAGGGGCACCGGGGAGCTGTTTTTT. It encodes CAGDRGTGELFF.

The chain combines TRBV5-8 with TRBJ1-1; possible D gene TRBD1, 5 bases. Germline assignment: CDR1 SGHTS and CDR2 YDEGEE. CDR3 size: 15 residues. Trimming cost V 1 base and J 4 bases, with 14 bases left between them. CDR3 coding DNA: TGTGCCAGCAGCTTGTTTCGAACAGGCTCCACTGAAGCTTTCTTT. Its protein product is CASSLFRTGSTEAFF.